This T cell receptor (beta chain) was profiled in a study of T cell repertoires in cytomegalovirus infection. Whole-study results and caveats: It was HLA-C-restricted CMV-specific TCR beta clonotypes that dominated the response ex vivo.

Remarks on this clonotype: Its antigen remains unidentified.

Germline V gene sequence: CDR1 SEHNR, CDR2 FQNEAQ (reference sequence). V was cut by 3 bases and J by 4 bases, with 12 bases left in between. This CDR3 region has 14 residues. TCRdb recomputed calls from the reads with MiXCR, one row per CDR3 protein. Of roughly 160,000 distinct CDR3 sequences in the sample, about 20% are singletons; the top ten hold roughly 27%. The sample consisted of CD8+ T cells from cultured PBMCs, taken from culture after CMV antigen stimulation. This sequence was found in a human donor in good health (CMV status not recorded). Some clones in this sample may be carry-over from other donors' samples. The chain combines TRBV7-9 with TRBJ2-5, with D tentatively TRBD1 or TRBD2 (5 bases each). Here the CDR3 DNA reads TGTGCCAGCAGCTTCCCGGGGCGGCGAGAGACCCAGTACTTC. Translated, it gives CASSFPGRRETQYF.